This entry is about one T cell receptor beta chain. This clone was seen just once. No antigen is known for it. Base qualities were left out, and no much larger clone turns up one base away. Other DNA sequences from this sample encode an identical CDR3 as well. The CDR3 runs 18 amino acids, cysteine and phenylalanine included. Just the 54-base CDR3 DNA is kept, in frame starting at base 1. In the germline V gene, CDR1 corresponds to ENHRY and CDR2 to SYGVKD. V is cut by 0 bases and J by 5 bases, and the space between the germline ends is 20 bases. This specimen comes from a study of chemoradiotherapy in HPV16-positive cancers (dated by TCRdb to between 2021 and 2024). Turning to the overall study: Functional T-cell assays on cells from a couple of HPV16-positive patients defined candidate HPV-specific T-cell clones and common TCR motifs. Whether T-cell immunity against the HPV oncoproteins E6 and E7 changes during chemoradiotherapy and whether survival is affected by this immunity were examined in the study. Next, the candidate HPV-specific TCRs and motifs were followed in TCR repertoires from fewer than 100 patients with HPV-related cancers. Paper-wide results and their limitations: Improved recurrence-free survival in HPV16-positive patients was associated with expansion of HPV-responsive T cells during chemoradiotherapy. Expansion of candidate HPV-specific clones and E7-related TCR motifs was observed in the tumor microenvironment during treatment, whereas no such expansion was observed for non-HPV-specific T cells. The survival association was reported for HPV16-positive patients, and the functional definition of HPV-specific T cells was derived from only a couple of HPV16-positive patients.

The library was made by the immunoSEQ multiplex PCR assay. This is the immuneACCESS table as TCRdb keeps it, with only in-frame sequences that have V and J called. A part of the clones is gone; compared with another copy, unresolved V genes explain less than half, and the rest is unexplained. This sample has about 12,000 clones in its table, and around 90% of those were observed once. The ten largest make up roughly 2.6% of the sample. Repertoires were sampled repeatedly over the course of chemoradiotherapy so that clonal expansion in the tumor microenvironment could be followed. This sequence originates from a human donor with HPV-associated anogenital cancer. The sample was taken from a patient who underwent chemoradiotherapy. Rearrangement joined TRBV10-3 to TRBJ1-5; perhaps TRBD1 is the D gene, with 5 bases matching. The DNA sequence is given as TGTGCCATCAGTGAGTCGAACGTAACAGGAGGCGCGTATCAGCCCCAGCATTTT. It translates to CAISESNVTGGAYQPQHF.